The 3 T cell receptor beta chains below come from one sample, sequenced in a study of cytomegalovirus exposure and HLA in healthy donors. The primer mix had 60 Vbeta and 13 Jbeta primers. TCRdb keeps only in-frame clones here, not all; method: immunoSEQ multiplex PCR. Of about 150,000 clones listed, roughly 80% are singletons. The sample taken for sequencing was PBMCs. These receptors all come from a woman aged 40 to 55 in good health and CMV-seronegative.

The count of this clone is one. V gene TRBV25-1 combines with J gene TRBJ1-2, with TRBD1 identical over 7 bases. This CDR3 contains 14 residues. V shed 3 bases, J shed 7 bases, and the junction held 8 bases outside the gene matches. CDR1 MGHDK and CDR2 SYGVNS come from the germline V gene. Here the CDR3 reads CASSDRGYGSGYTF. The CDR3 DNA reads TGTGCCAGCAGTGACAGGGGGTACGGGTCTGGCTACACCTTC.

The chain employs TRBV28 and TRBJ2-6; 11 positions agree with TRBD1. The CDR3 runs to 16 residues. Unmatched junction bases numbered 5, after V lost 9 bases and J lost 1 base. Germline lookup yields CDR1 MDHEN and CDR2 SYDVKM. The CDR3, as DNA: TGTGCCAGTGGACAGGGGGCGATGTCTGGGGCCAACGTCCTGACTTTC. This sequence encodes CASGQGAMSGANVLTF.

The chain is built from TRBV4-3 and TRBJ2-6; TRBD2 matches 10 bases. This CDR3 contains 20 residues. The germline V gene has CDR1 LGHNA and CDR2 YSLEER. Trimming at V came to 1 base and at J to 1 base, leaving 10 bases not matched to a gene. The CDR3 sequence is CASSQVTPSGGGSGANVLTF. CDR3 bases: TGCGCCAGCAGCCAAGTAACTCCCAGCGGGGGGGGATCTGGGGCCAACGTCCTGACTTTC.